A single sample is the source of the 32 T cell receptor beta chains below, sequenced in a study of control samples from healthy donors and cancer patients (dated by TCRdb to the early 2020s). Libraries were made using the immunoSEQ multiplex PCR assay. TCRdb retrieved this table from immuneACCESS and kept in-frame rearrangements only. Not all clones are present; in checked studies, unresolved V genes account for under half, and no reason is known for the remainder. Across this sample there are about 150,000 clones, with 93% seen only once. 5% to 7% of the sample is in the top ten clones. The sequenced sample consisted of blood. Every receptor here comes from a man aged 18 to 35 in good health.

The rearrangement uses TRBV6-5 and TRBJ2-5; D is unclear. The CDR3 sequence is 13 residues long. Germline V gene data show CDR1 as MNHEY and CDR2 as SVGAGI. V lost 0 bases to trimming and J lost 4 bases, with 6 bases between them. CDR3 protein: CASSYSRLETQYF. In DNA form, the CDR3 reads TGTGCCAGCAGTTACTCGAGACTAGAGACCCAGTACTTC.

The chain links TRBV19 to TRBJ1-4; TRBD1 matches 7 bases. The V and J ends lost 4 bases and 12 bases, in that order; junction bases with no gene match: 8. Germline values: CDR1 LNHDA, CDR2 SQIVND (reference sequence). The length of the CDR3 is 13 residues. The CDR3 reads CASSTLGGDELFF. As DNA, the CDR3 is TGTGCCAGTAGTACCTTAGGGGGCGATGAACTGTTTTTT.

The chain links TRBV2 to TRBJ2-5; D remains ambiguous. Trimming pared 2 bases from V and 5 bases from J, leaving 12 bases between. Germline V gene sequence: CDR1 SNHLY, CDR2 FYNNEI. This CDR3 has 14 amino acids. The CDR3 DNA sequence: TGTGCCAGCAGTGAATTTGGTCTCGCGGAGACCCAGTACTTC. Translation: CASSEFGLAETQYF.

The chain has TRBV30 and TRBJ1-6; 7 nucleotides line up with TRBD1. The trim removed 5 bases at V and 13 bases at J, leaving 8 bases unmatched. Germline-derived CDR1 and CDR2 are GTSNPN and SVGIG (reference sequence). CDR3 length: 12 residues. The CDR3 region is CAWEAGGRPLHF. DNA for the CDR3: TGTGCCTGGGAGGCAGGGGGACGGCCCCTCCACTTT.

The V gene is TRBV4-3, the J gene TRBJ1-4; D not certain. The CDR3 has 15 residues. Trimming took off 1 base at V and 10 bases at J, with 16 bases between the two ends. The germline V gene has CDR1 LGHNA and CDR2 YSLEER. The CDR3 here is CASSQAQISEGKLFF. The CDR3 nucleotides are TGCGCCAGCAGCCAAGCACAGATTAGTGAAGGAAAACTGTTTTTT.

This chain joins TRBV4-2 and TRBJ2-7, with TRBD1 matching over 9 bases. The CDR3 totals 15 residues. The ends lost 4 bases at V and 4 bases at J; junction bases unmatched: 8. Germline values: CDR1 LGHNA, CDR2 YNFKEQ. CDR3 region: CASSPDRGSYYEQYF. The CDR3 DNA sequence: TGTGCCAGCAGCCCGGACAGGGGATCGTATTACGAGCAGTACTTC.

The chain uses TRBV15 and TRBJ2-7; 7 nucleotides match TRBD1. The CDR3 is 13 amino acids. Trimming took 5 bases from V and 2 from J; bases not matched to a gene: 3. Germline assignment: CDR1 LNHNV and CDR2 YYDKDF (reference sequence). The CDR3 is CATSRDRPYEQYF. In DNA, the CDR3 is TGTGCCACCAGCCGGGACAGACCCTACGAGCAGTACTTC. Supplemented by reference TRBV15 and TRBJ2-7, the full variable domain reads DAMVIQNPRYQVTQFGKPVTLSCSQTLNHNVMYWYQQKSSQAPKLLFHYYDKDFNNEADTPDNFQSRRPNTSFCFLDIRSPGLGDTAMYLCATSRDRPYEQYFGPGTRLTVT.

This clone is a singleton in its sample. The chain couples TRBV5-6 to TRBJ2-1; D is ambiguous. In germline, CDR1 is SGHDT, CDR2 YYEEEE. V dropped 4 bases and J dropped 6 bases, with 8 bases sitting between them. The CDR3 loop spans 12 amino acids. The CDR3 region is CASSPNFNEQFF. CDR3 DNA sequence: TGTGCCAGCAGCCCCAATTTCAATGAGCAGTTCTTC.

The J gene is TRBJ1-6, the V gene TRBV6-5; D not resolved. The CDR3 runs to 14 residues. V lost 10 bases and J lost 4, with 14 bases in between. In germline, CDR1 is MNHEY, CDR2 SVGAGI. This chain's CDR3 is CATPPIRYNSPLHF. For the CDR3, the DNA is TGTGCCACCCCCCCGATTCGGTATAATTCACCCCTCCACTTT.

The J gene is TRBJ1-5, the V gene TRBV19; D is uncertain. V was pared by 7 bases and J by 0 bases, with 13 bases between. From germline, CDR1 is LNHDA and CDR2 SQIVND (reference sequence). The CDR3 spans 15 residues. DNA for the CDR3: TGTGCCAGTATTTCTCCTGGCTATAGCAATCAGCCCCAGCATTTT. Translating it yields CASISPGYSNQPQHF.

This chain uses TRBV7-2 with TRBJ1-1, with D tentatively TRBD1 (6 bases). Trimming cost V 2 bases and J 5 bases, with 12 bases left between them. CDR1 and CDR2 from the germline V gene are SGHTA and FQGNSA. The CDR3 is made up of 14 amino acids. Here the CDR3 DNA reads TGTGCCAGCAGCTTATCAGGGGATGGGACTGAAGCTTTCTTT. This gives the protein CASSLSGDGTEAFF.

The rearrangement joins TRBV18 to TRBJ1-4; unclear D gene. This CDR3 contains 12 residues. Germline V gene lookup returns CDR1 KGHSH and CDR2 LQKENI. Trimming removed 7 bases from V and 8 bases from J, with 11 bases in between. This CDR3 is CASFTRREKLFF. The CDR3 bases are TGTGCCAGCTTTACCAGACGCGAAAAACTGTTTTTT.

The J gene is TRBJ2-1, the V gene TRBV29-1; TRBD2 is a possible D gene (6 bases). CDR1 is SQVTM, CDR2 ANQGSEA, per germline. This CDR3 has 12 residues. V lost 5 bases and J lost 8, with 13 bases in between. CDR3 amino acids: CSVLAGPHEQFF. CDR3 DNA: TGCAGCGTTTTGGCGGGACCCCATGAGCAGTTCTTC.

The chain couples TRBV7-9 to TRBJ2-2; possibly TRBD2 for D (5 bases). CDR3 length: 15 residues. Trimming removed 4 bases from V and 5 bases from J, with 14 bases in between. Germline-derived CDR1 and CDR2 are SEHNR and FQNEAQ (reference sequence). The CDR3 reads CASSSRGRATGELFF. CDR3 in DNA: TGTGCCAGCAGCTCCCGCGGGCGGGCTACCGGGGAGCTGTTTTTT.

The count of this clone is one. V gene TRBV5-8 combines with J gene TRBJ1-1; weak D call: TRBD1 (5 bases). In germline, CDR1 is SGHTS, CDR2 YDEGEE. V was shortened by 0 bases and J by 5 bases, with 14 bases between the two germline ends. CDR3 size: 15 residues. In DNA, the CDR3 is TGTGCCAGCAGCTTGGCCGGGGGGTTGAGTACTGAAGCTTTCTTT. Its protein is CASSLAGGLSTEAFF.

V gene TRBV30 combines with J gene TRBJ2-7, with a possible D match to TRBD1 (5 bases). The V end lost 1 base, the J end lost 4 bases, and 20 bases lay between the germline ends. Germline V gene sequence: CDR1 GTSNPN, CDR2 SVGIG (reference sequence). This CDR3 is built from 16 residues. The CDR3 coding sequence is TGTGCCTGGAGTGGGGGTCGGACACCCCGCCTGTACGAGCAGTACTTC. Protein: CAWSGGRTPRLYEQYF. Supplemented by reference TRBV30 and TRBJ2-7, the full variable domain reads SQTIHQWPATLVQPVGSPLSLECTVEGTSNPNLYWYRQAAGRGLQLLFYSVGIGQISSEVPQNLSASRPQDRQFILSSKKLLLSDSGFYLCAWSGGRTPRLYEQYFGPGTRLTVT.

J is TRBJ1-3 and V is TRBV27; D uncertain. The ends were cut back, 8 bases at V and 3 bases at J, with 11 bases in the middle. Germline V gives CDR1 MNHEY, CDR2 SMNVEV (reference sequence). The length of the CDR3 is 13 residues. CDR3 loop: CASASTYGNTIYF. The CDR3 DNA sequence: TGTGCCAGCGCCTCCACGTATGGAAACACCATATATTTT.

This chain links TRBV6-5 with TRBJ2-1; 10 positions agree with TRBD2. This CDR3 contains 15 residues. V lost 6 bases, J lost 7 bases, and 9 bases stayed unmatched. From germline, CDR1 is MNHEY and CDR2 SVGAGI. Here the CDR3 DNA reads TGTGCCAGCAGGTATATGTCTAGCGGGAGTAATGAGCAGTTCTTC. This translates into CASRYMSSGSNEQFF.

The chain employs TRBV29-1 and TRBJ2-1; 7 bases are a match to TRBD1. There are 13 residues in the CDR3. Germline values: CDR1 SQVTM, CDR2 ANQGSEA. With 5 bases clipped from V and 6 bases from J, the junction kept 7 bases outside the gene matches. CDR3 residues: CSVPGQIRNEQFF. The CDR3 DNA reads TGCAGCGTTCCGGGACAGATTCGCAATGAGCAGTTCTTC.

This sequence joins TRBV7-8 and TRBJ1-2; D gene uncertain. The CDR3 length is 14 residues. V was trimmed by 1 base and J by 2 bases, leaving 8 bases between them. The germline V gene has CDR1 SGHVS and CDR2 FQNEAQ. The CDR3 loop is CASSLEGTNYGYTF. The CDR3, as DNA: TGTGCCAGCAGCTTAGAGGGCACAAACTATGGCTACACCTTC. Based on the CDR3 plus reference TRBV7-8 and TRBJ1-2, the full variable domain is GAGVSQSPRYKVAKRGQDVALRCDPISGHVSLFWYQQALGQGPEFLTYFQNEAQLDKSGLPSDRFFAERPEGSVSTLKIQRTQQEDSAVYLCASSLEGTNYGYTFGSGTRLTVV.

The V and J genes are TRBV4-3 and TRBJ2-7, with 9 bases that match TRBD1. CDR1 and CDR2 from the germline V gene are LGHNA and YSLEER. After removal of 3 bases from V and 2 bases from J, the junction contained 5 bases not matched to a gene. The CDR3 is 15 amino acids. CDR3 nucleotides: TGCGCCAGCAGCCAGATGAGGACAGGGGCCTACGAGCAGTACTTC. Translated: CASSQMRTGAYEQYF.

Comments on this clone: Other DNA sequences of this sample code for an identical CDR3. The chain uses TRBV28 and TRBJ2-1; TRBD2 matches 13 bases. Germline trimming cut 6 bases from V and 2 bases from J; bases unmatched to any gene: 10. The CDR3 has 18 amino acids. The germline V gene has CDR1 MDHEN and CDR2 SYDVKM. This CDR3 is CASRLAGGPSRAYNEQFF. The CDR3, as DNA: TGTGCCAGCAGACTAGCGGGAGGGCCAAGTAGGGCCTACAATGAGCAGTTCTTC.

The chain is built from TRBV7-9 and TRBJ1-1; unclear D gene. Germline V lookup: CDR1 SEHNR, CDR2 FQNEAQ (reference sequence). The V gene lost 4 bases and the J gene lost 6 bases, with 12 bases spanning the gap. The CDR3 loop spans 13 amino acids. The CDR3 DNA reads TGTGCCAGCAGCTCAAGTGGGGAGCCTGAAGCTTTCTTT. Translation: CASSSSGEPEAFF.

This clone is a singleton in its sample. The chain uses TRBV18 and TRBJ1-6; D is ambiguous. The CDR3 is 13 amino acids. Deletions cut 3 bases from V and 6 bases from J, with 6 bases between. Germline V CDR1 and CDR2: KGHSH, LQKENI. CDR3 in DNA: TGTGCCAGCTCACCGAACAGTAATTCACCCCTCCACTTT. Amino acids: CASSPNSNSPLHF.

The chain joins TRBV20-1 to TRBJ2-3; D remains ambiguous. The V gene lost 5 bases and the J gene lost 1 base, with 4 bases spanning the gap. Per germline, CDR1 DFQATT and CDR2 SNEGSKA (reference sequence). This CDR3 spans 11 amino acids. In nucleotides, the CDR3 is TGCAGTGCTTTAGGCACAGATACGCAGTATTTT. Protein product: CSALGTDTQYF.

This rearrangement joins TRBV4-3 to TRBJ2-3; D not certain. Trimming removed 4 bases at V and 2 bases at J, with 4 bases between. Germline CDR1 is LGHNA and CDR2 is YSLEER. This CDR3 region has 12 residues. In DNA form, the CDR3 reads TGCGCCAGCAGCCGAAACACAGATACGCAGTATTTT. Translated: CASSRNTDTQYF.

The chain is built from TRBV10-3 and TRBJ2-1; TRBD1 aligns across 11 bases. Germline V lookup: CDR1 ENHRY, CDR2 SYGVKD. The trim removed 11 bases at V and 4 bases at J, leaving 13 bases unmatched. The CDR3 has 16 amino acids. The DNA for the CDR3 is TGTGCCTCACGGGAAGGACAGGGGGCTTATTACAATGAGCAGTTCTTC. This sequence encodes CASREGQGAYYNEQFF.

The CDR3 here is CASSQERQARGYTF. The CDR3 DNA sequence: TGTGCCAGCAGCCAAGAAAGGCAAGCTAGGGGCTACACCTTC. This chain links TRBV14 with TRBJ1-2; D ambiguous. The germline V and J ends were trimmed by 0 bases and 8 bases, with 13 bases remaining between them. The CDR3 is made up of 14 amino acids. Germline V gene lookup returns CDR1 SGHDN and CDR2 FVKESK. Full variable domain (missing parts from reference TRBV14 and TRBJ1-2): EAGVTQFPSHSVIEKGQTVTLRCDPISGHDNLYWYRRVMGKEIKFLLHFVKESKQDESGMPNNRFLAERTGGTYSTLKVQPAELEDSGVYFCASSQERQARGYTFGSGTRLTVV.

The chain joins TRBV11-3 to TRBJ2-3; D remains unclear. V was shortened by 9 bases and J by 3 bases, with 13 bases between the two germline ends. The CDR3 is 13 amino acids. The germline V gene encodes CDR1 SGHNT and CDR2 YENEEA. The DNA for the CDR3 is TGTGCCAGTTCTTTGGGCTTAACAGATACGCAGTATTTT. Its translation is CASSLGLTDTQYF.

The chain is built from TRBV5-1 and TRBJ2-7, with no clear D. Germline CDR1 and CDR2: SGHRS and YFSETQ. The V gene lost 0 bases and the J gene lost 6 bases, with 13 bases spanning the gap. The CDR3 is 14 amino acids. DNA of the CDR3: TGCGCCAGCAGCTTGGGGCCTTCTAAAAGCGAGCAGTACTTC. Translation: CASSLGPSKSEQYF.

This chain connects TRBV25-1 to TRBJ2-3, with TRBD2 matching 7 bases. Trimming cost V 8 bases and J 10 bases; bases outside gene matches: 9. The CDR3 sequence is 12 residues long. Germline assignment: CDR1 MGHDK and CDR2 SYGVNS. In DNA, the CDR3 is TGTGCCAGCTCTCTGGGAGGGACCGCGCAGTATTTT. Translation gives CASSLGGTAQYF. The full variable domain, with the rest looked up from reference TRBV25-1 and TRBJ2-3, is EADIYQTPRYLVIGTGKKITLECSQTMGHDKMYWYQQDPGMELHLIHYSYGVNSTEKGDLSSESTVSRIRTEHFPLTLESARPSHTSQYLCASSLGGTAQYFGPGTRLTVL.

The chain recombines TRBV3-1 (or the pseudogene TRBV3-2) with TRBJ2-7; weak D call: TRBD2 (6 bases). This CDR3 comprises 16 residues. V gave up 4 bases and J gave up 5 bases, with 21 bases separating them. CDR1 and CDR2 (germline): LGHDT, YNNKEL (reference sequence). Here the CDR3 DNA reads TGTGCCAGCAGCCCCCACGAGGGACTGAAGGCCCACGAGCAGTACTTC. Translation gives CASSPHEGLKAHEQYF.